This T cell receptor (beta chain) came from a study of shared clonotypes between healthy human individuals. Sequencing was performed with immunoSEQ multiplex PCR; in TCRdb, only in-frame clones are kept and a portion is missing. The repertoire has nearly 600,000 clones, around 95% of them found once; the top ten carry roughly 0.1%. Between the trimmed V and J ends, which lost 1 base and 6 bases, there was a span of 4 bases. Germline CDR1 SGDLS, CDR2 YYNGEE. The CDR3 runs 12 residues. Positively selected for CCR7, the CD45RO-negative cells used as naive CD8 cells excluded terminally differentiated effector memory CD45RA+ cells.

The receptor was isolated from a woman aged 25 to 39 in good health. This sequence joins TRBV9 and TRBJ2-2, with D unresolved. What was sequenced was naive CD8+ T cells sorted from blood. The chain's CDR3 is CASSVSSGELFF. The CDR3 nucleotides are TGTGCCAGCAGCGTATCTTCCGGGGAGCTGTTTTTT.